The subject of this entry is one TCR beta chain. Its target is unknown. Peripheral blood genomic DNA, not sorted cells or RNA, was the template. These data belong to a study of T cell repertoires in aging, cancer and after chemotherapy. Per germline, CDR1 MNHEY and CDR2 SMNVEV (reference sequence). The germline V and J ends were trimmed by 4 bases and 5 bases, with 18 bases remaining between them. The CDR3 extends over 16 amino acids. Points from the study as a whole: These repertoire data do not allow conclusions about immunological memory after chemotherapy.

A mixed TRB-A/B primer pool amplified rearranged TRB by multiplex touch-down PCR. TCRdb reprocessed the multiplex PCR reads with MiXCR, giving one entry per CDR3 protein. The sample holds more than 9,000 distinct CDR3 sequences; over 30% are singletons and the top ten take 8.2%. This receptor was obtained from a human donor in good health. This chain joins TRBV27 and TRBJ2-1, with a tentative D call TRBD1 (6 bases). The source material was blood. This chain's CDR3 is CASSSRAGAAHNEQFF. The CDR3 DNA reads TGTGCCAGCAGTTCGCGGGCAGGGGCGGCACACAATGAGCAGTTCTTC.